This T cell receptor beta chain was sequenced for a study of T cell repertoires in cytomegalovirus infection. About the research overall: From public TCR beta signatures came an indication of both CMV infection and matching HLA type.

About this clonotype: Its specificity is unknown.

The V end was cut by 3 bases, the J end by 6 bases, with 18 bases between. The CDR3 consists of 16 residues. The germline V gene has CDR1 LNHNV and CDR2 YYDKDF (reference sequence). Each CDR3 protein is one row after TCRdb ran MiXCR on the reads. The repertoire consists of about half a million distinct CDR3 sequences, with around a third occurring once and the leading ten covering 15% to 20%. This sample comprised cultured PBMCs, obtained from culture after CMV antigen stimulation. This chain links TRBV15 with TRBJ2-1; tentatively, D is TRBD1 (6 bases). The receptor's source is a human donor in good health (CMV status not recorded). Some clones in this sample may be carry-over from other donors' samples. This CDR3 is CATSRYRQGMVNEQFF. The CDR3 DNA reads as TGTGCCACCAGCAGGTATAGGCAGGGGATGGTCAATGAGCAGTTCTTC.